A selection of T cell receptor beta chains follows, all from one sample in a study of radiotherapy plus CTLA-4 blockade in lung cancer. Assay: immunoSEQ multiplex PCR; the TCRdb copy retains only in-frame clones and omits some. The profile shows 30,000 to 35,000 clones, roughly four fifths of them singletons. This specimen consisted of peripheral blood, obtained from a patient treated with radiotherapy plus ipilimumab. The receptors were gathered from a human donor with non-small cell lung cancer that progressed on radiotherapy plus ipilimumab. Both conserved end residues are part of each CDR3. D genes are given only for firm matches. The listing skips clone size in some rows; elsewhere it reads once, few, many or a size class.

TRBJ2-5 | TRBD2 | TRBV2 | NA | TGTGCCAGGACTAGCGGGGGTGAGACCCAGTACTTC | CARTSGGETQYF
TRBJ1-2 | TRBD1 | TRBV2 | NA | TGTGCCAGCAGTGCAGACAGGGTAGCCTATGGCTACACCTTC | CASSADRVAYGYTF
TRBJ2-3 | NA | TRBV6-5 | many | TGTGCCAGCAGTTACCGGGGTGACATCGATACGCAGTATTTT | CASSYRGDIDTQYF
TRBJ1-1 | TRBD1 | TRBV5-1 | NA | TGCGCCAGCAGCTCTACAGGGGGTGGGACTGAAGCTTTCTTT | CASSSTGGGTEAFF
TRBJ2-1 | TRBD2 | TRBV19 | NA | TGTGCCAGTAGGGGACTAGCGGGGGGTACCAATGAGCAGTTCTTC | CASRGLAGGTNEQFF
TRBJ2-5 | NA | TRBV20-1 | NA | TGCAGTGCTAGGACAATGGGGAGCCAGTACTTC | CSARTMGSQYF
TRBJ1-2 | TRBD1 | TRBV5-1 | NA | TGCGCCAGCAGCTTGGGACAACCAGGGGGCGGTAACTATGGCTACACCTTC | CASSLGQPGGGNYGYTF
TRBJ1-3 | NA | TRBV27 | NA | TGTGCCAGCAGTTTATGGGCAGGCGCTGGAAACACCATATATTTT | CASSLWAGAGNTIYF
TRBJ1-1 | TRBD1 | TRBV9 | NA | TGTGCCAGCAGCGGAGGACAGGGGTTCGGCACTGAAGCTTTCTTT | CASSGGQGFGTEAFF
TRBJ2-5 | NA | TRBV5-1 | NA | TGCGCCAGCAGCTTGTTCACGCAGGAGACCCAGTACTTC | CASSLFTQETQYF
TRBJ1-1 | TRBD1 | TRBV28 | NA | TGTGCCAGCAGGCCCTGGACAGGGGAGTCCACTGAAGCTTTCTTT | CASRPWTGESTEAFF
TRBJ2-7 | NA | TRBV11-2 | NA | TGTGCCAGCAGCTTGGCCGCTCGGACTGGTCCCTACGAGCAGTACTTC | CASSLAARTGPYEQYF
TRBJ2-2 | TRBD1 | TRBV9 | once | TGTGCCAGCAGCCCTGGACAGGGGTTGACCGGGGAGCTGTTTTTT | CASSPGQGLTGELFF
TRBJ1-2 | NA | TRBV29-1 | NA | TGCAGCGTCGGAGGGCAAGGGGCTAACTATGGCTACACCTTC | CSVGGQGANYGYTF
TRBJ1-2 | TRBD1 | TRBV10-3 | few | TGTGCCATCAGTGGGACAGGTGGTAACTATGGCTACACCTTC | CAISGTGGNYGYTF
TRBJ1-2 | NA | TRBV6-5 | NA | TGTGCCAGCAGTTTCGCACCCGGGGTCGCTAACTATGGCTACACCTTC | CASSFAPGVANYGYTF
TRBJ2-2 | TRBD1 | TRBV18 | NA | TGTGCCAGCTCACCACCGGGACAGTCGAACACCGGGGAGCTGTTTTTT | CASSPPGQSNTGELFF
TRBJ1-5 | TRBD1 | TRBV6-5 | once | TGTGCCAGCAGTTACTCAAGGACAGGGCGGGGGCAGCCCCAGCATTTT | CASSYSRTGRGQPQHF
TRBJ1-3 | NA | TRBV19 | NA | TGTGCCAGTAGTATTCTTGGAAACACCATATATTTT | CASSILGNTIYF
TRBJ2-3 | NA | TRBV29-1 | NA | TGCAGCGTTGCCGGGGGGCCAGATACGCAGTATTTT | CSVAGGPDTQYF
TRBJ1-2 | TRBD1 | TRBV27 | few | TGTGCCAGCAGTTTCGGGACAGGGGTCCGCTATGGCTACACCTTC | CASSFGTGVRYGYTF
TRBJ1-4 | NA | TRBV5-4 | NA | TGTGCCAGCAGCGCGGGGGGGGTCTCTTTAATGGCTGAAAAACTGTTTTTT | CASSAGGVSLMAEKLFF
TRBJ1-2 | NA | TRBV27 | NA | TGTGCCAGCCGAGGGCCCACCTGGGGCTACACCTTC | CASRGPTWGYTF
TRBJ1-3 | NA | TRBV5-1 | few | TGCGCCAGCAGCCCCGACAACTCTGGAAACACCATATATTTT | CASSPDNSGNTIYF
TRBJ1-2 | TRBD1 | TRBV10-3 | NA | TGTGCCATCAGTGAAGGGCAGGGGGTCGAAGGGTATGGCTACACCTTC | CAISEGQGVEGYGYTF
TRBJ1-1 | TRBD1 | TRBV5-6 | NA | TGTGCCAGCAGCTTGCCCAATACAGGGGTGGACACTGAAGCTTTCTTT | CASSLPNTGVDTEAFF
TRBJ2-7 | NA | TRBV11-1 | NA | TGTGCCAGCAGCCAGGGGGGCTTATCCCCCTACGAGCAGTACTTC | CASSQGGLSPYEQYF
TRBJ2-5 | NA | TRBV29-1 | NA | TGCAGCGTCCAATGGCGGTTCCAAGAGACCCAGTACTTC | CSVQWRFQETQYF
TRBJ2-3 | NA | TRBV30 | NA | TGTGCCTGGAGTTACAGGGTTAGCACAGATACGCAGTATTTT | CAWSYRVSTDTQYF
TRBJ2-5 | TRBD1 | TRBV6-1 | NA | TGTGCCAGCAGTGGGGACAGGGGGGAGACCCAGTACTTC | CASSGDRGETQYF
TRBJ2-1 | TRBD2 | TRBV19 | NA | TGTGCCAGTAGTAAACTAGCGGGGGGAGGCAATGAGCAGTTCTTC | CASSKLAGGGNEQFF
TRBJ2-1 | TRBD2 | TRBV7-8 | few | TGTGCCAGCAGCTTAGGCGGGGGGACCTACAATGAGCAGTTCTTC | CASSLGGGTYNEQFF
TRBJ2-1 | NA | TRBV4-2 | NA | TGTGCCAGCAGCCAAGACGAGACAGTCAGCTCCTACAATGAGCAGTTCTTC | CASSQDETVSSYNEQFF
TRBJ2-5 | TRBD1 | TRBV2 | NA | TGTGCCAGCAAAAGGACAGGGACTTATGGACTGGAGACCCAGTACTTC | CASKRTGTYGLETQYF
TRBJ2-2 | TRBD2 | TRBV6-5 | NA | TGTGCCAGCAGTTACCTAGGACTAGCTGACGGGGAGCTGTTTTTT | CASSYLGLADGELFF
TRBJ1-4 | NA | TRBV6-6 | few | TGTGCCAGCAGGGACAGCGATAATGAAAAACTGTTTTTT | CASRDSDNEKLFF
TRBJ1-5 | NA | TRBV7-3 | NA | TGTGCCAGCAGCTTTTACTCTTTCATGGAACTAGGGATGCAGCCCCAGCATTTT | CASSFYSFMELGMQPQHF
TRBJ2-5 | NA | TRBV27 | NA | TGTGCCAGCAGTTATCGCCCTAGCGAGTACCAAGAGACCCAGTACTTC | CASSYRPSEYQETQYF
TRBJ2-5 | TRBD2 | TRBV7-6 | NA | TGTGCCAGCAGCCCGGCCGGGGGGGTTGGAGAGACCCAGTACTTC | CASSPAGGVGETQYF
TRBJ2-5 | TRBD2 | TRBV7-6 | few | TGTGCCAGCAGTCTAGCGGGGGGGCAAGAGACCCAGTACTTC | CASSLAGGQETQYF
TRBJ2-7 | TRBD1 | TRBV6-5 | NA | TGTGCCAGCAGTTACTCGGGACAGGGTACGCTCGAGCAGTACTTC | CASSYSGQGTLEQYF
TRBJ1-1 | TRBD1 | TRBV5-5 | NA | TGTGCCAGCAGCTCGACCGGGACAGCAAACACTGAAGCTTTCTTT | CASSSTGTANTEAFF
TRBJ1-1 | TRBD1 | TRBV14 | NA | TGTGCCAGCAGCCATAGGACAGGGAACACTGAAGCTTTCTTT | CASSHRTGNTEAFF
TRBJ1-2 | TRBD1 | TRBV19 | NA | TGTGCCAGTACTACTTGGGACAGGGGGCCGTATGGCTACACCTTC | CASTTWDRGPYGYTF
TRBJ2-2 | NA | TRBV5-1 | NA | TGCGCCAGCAGCTTGGAGAGTCCGAACACCGGGGAGCTGTTTTTT | CASSLESPNTGELFF
TRBJ1-1 | NA | TRBV7-9 | NA | TGTGCCAGCAGTTTCGACAGTTTGAACACTGAAGCTTTCTTT | CASSFDSLNTEAFF
TRBJ2-1 | TRBD2 | TRBV29-1 | NA | TGCAGCGTTTCCAGCGGGGGGGCGGCCTACAATGAGCAGTTCTTC | CSVSSGGAAYNEQFF
TRBJ1-1 | NA | TRBV5-6 | many | TGTGCCAGCAGCTTTAACGTAGTAGCTATTGAAGCTTTCTTT | CASSFNVVAIEAFF
TRBJ2-7 | TRBD1 | TRBV10-1 | NA | TGCGCCAGCAGTCGAAGGACAGGTGGCGAGCAGTACTTC | CASSRRTGGEQYF
TRBJ2-1 | TRBD1 | TRBV5-1 | NA | TGCGCCAGCAGCTTGGGACAGGGGGCAGATGAGCAGTTCTTC | CASSLGQGADEQFF
TRBJ2-7 | TRBD1 | TRBV4-3 | NA | TGCGCCAGCAGCCAAGCTCAGAGACAGGGAACGTACGAGCAGTACTTC | CASSQAQRQGTYEQYF
TRBJ1-3 | NA | TRBV7-8 | NA | TGTGCCAGCAGCCAACAGGGCTCTGGAAACACCATATATTTT | CASSQQGSGNTIYF
TRBJ1-5 | TRBD1 | TRBV7-3 | NA | TGTGCCAGCAGCTTATACTCAGGGGGCCTTCAGCCCCAGCATTTT | CASSLYSGGLQPQHF
TRBJ2-4 | TRBD2 | TRBV2 | NA | TGTGCCAGCAGTAGAAGTAGCGGGGGGGCCAGCATTCAGTACTTC | CASSRSSGGASIQYF
TRBJ1-5 | NA | TRBV27 | few | TGTGCCAGCAGTTACCGCTACGGGCAGCCCCAGCATTTT | CASSYRYGQPQHF
TRBJ1-2 | NA | TRBV19 | NA | TGTGCCAGTAGTCCAGGGGACGGCTATGGCTACACCTTC | CASSPGDGYGYTF
TRBJ2-1 | NA | TRBV5-1 | NA | TGCGCCAGCACCTCCGGGGGACAGAATTACAATGAGCAGTTCTTC | CASTSGGQNYNEQFF
TRBJ1-3 | NA | TRBV19 | NA | TGTGCCAGTATCGGGGTTTCTGGAAACACCATATATTTT | CASIGVSGNTIYF
TRBJ2-2 | TRBD2 | TRBV11-2 | NA | TGTGCCAGCAGCCTGGGGGGGTCGTCCGGGGAGCTGTTTTTT | CASSLGGSSGELFF
TRBJ1-4 | TRBD1 | TRBV14 | few | TGTGCCAGCAGCATACAGGGGGTAACTAATGAAAAACTGTTTTTT | CASSIQGVTNEKLFF